This T cell receptor (beta chain) was sequenced in a study of blood T cell repertoires in COVID-19. Original data processing: Amplification with reference gene primers provided the estimates of nucleated cell counts. The method was immunoSEQ multiplex PCR; TCRdb's version includes in-frame clones alone and lacks a portion of them. D and trimming were read from the DNA, whereas the V and J calls and clone size are those reported in that table. The profile covers under 250,000 clones, with 87% appearing a single time and approximately 11% taken by the ten largest. Enrollees, about 18 to 90 years old, lived in about two dozen US areas. Participants' own reports of clinical history determined their cohort assignment. Among Cohort 3 donors, those recovered had two negative PCRs, clearance, or symptom resolution. The V gene lost 5 bases and the J gene lost 0 bases, with 11 bases spanning the gap. This CDR3 region has 15 residues. The V gene's germline CDR1 is LNHDA and CDR2 SQIVND (reference sequence).

This clonotype was obtained from a man younger than 40 who had recovered from COVID-19. The chain has TRBV19 and TRBJ1-5, with a possible D match to TRBD1 (6 bases). Input material: PBMCs or T cells enriched from blood (not recorded which). CDR3 loop: CASSPRDISNQPQHF. The DNA of the CDR3 is TGTGCCAGTAGTCCCCGGGACATTAGCAATCAGCCCCAGCATTTT.